Presented here are 23 T cell receptor beta chains from one specimen sequenced in a study of cytomegalovirus exposure and HLA in healthy donors. The PCR contained 60 Vbeta and 13 Jbeta primers. Here immunoSEQ multiplex PCR was the method, and the copy in TCRdb shows in-frame clones only, minus some. The sample data list under 90,000 clones. Input material: PBMCs. All receptors derive from a man aged 45 to 65 in good health and CMV-seropositive.

This chain joins TRBV20-1 and TRBJ1-1; D possibly corresponds to TRBD1 (5 bases). This CDR3 comprises 11 residues. Per germline, CDR1 DFQATT and CDR2 SNEGSKA (reference sequence). The V and J ends lost 3 bases and 7 bases respectively, with 9 bases between them. CDR3 loop: CSARGGNEAFF. For the CDR3, the DNA is TGCAGTGCTAGGGGGGGAAATGAAGCTTTCTTT.

The V call is TRBV18, the J call TRBJ1-1; unclear D gene. CDR1 KGHSH and CDR2 LQKENI come from the germline V gene. With 5 bases removed from V and 2 bases from J, the gap between germline ends came to 9 bases. The CDR3 extends over 13 amino acids. The CDR3 sequence: CASSAGSNTEAFF. The CDR3 DNA follows: TGTGCCAGCTCAGCCGGGTCAAACACTGAAGCTTTCTTT.

The chain couples TRBV25-1 to TRBJ2-7, with TRBD1 identical over 7 bases. The germline gives CDR1 MGHDK, CDR2 SYGVNS. The CDR3 has 14 amino acids. The trim removed 4 bases at V and 2 bases at J, leaving 5 bases unmatched. For the CDR3, the DNA is TGTGCCAGCAGTGTCCGGGACAGCACCTACGAGCAGTACTTC. Translation: CASSVRDSTYEQYF.

The rearrangement uses TRBV9 and TRBJ2-5, with TRBD2 matching over 10 bases. J gave up 2 bases and V 2 bases, and 3 bases lay outside the gene matches. The V gene's germline CDR1 is SGDLS and CDR2 YYNGEE. The CDR3 totals 15 residues. CDR3 nucleotides: TGTGCCAGCAGCGTTAGCGGGGGGCCTCAAGAGACCCAGTACTTC. Translating it yields CASSVSGGPQETQYF. The entire variable domain, with the rest obtained from reference TRBV9 and TRBJ2-5, is as follows: DSGVTQTPKHLITATGQRVTLRCSPRSGDLSVYWYQQSLDQGLQFLIQYYNGEERAKGNILERFSAQQFPDLHSELNLSSLELGDSALYFCASSVSGGPQETQYFGPGTRLLVL.

V usage is TRBV5-1 and J usage is TRBJ2-3, with TRBD2 identical over 13 bases. The V gene's germline CDR1 is SGHRS and CDR2 YFSETQ. This CDR3 is built from 15 residues. The J segment lost 4 bases and the V segment lost 5 bases, leaving 4 bases of the junction unmatched. The CDR3 region is CASSPTSGGPDTQYF. The CDR3 DNA sequence: TGCGCCAGCAGTCCGACTAGCGGGGGGCCAGATACGCAGTATTTT.

The rearrangement joins TRBV20-1 to TRBJ2-1, with D unclear. V shed 7 bases and J shed 2 bases, with 6 bases lying between them. The CDR3 sequence is 11 residues long. Germline V gene lookup returns CDR1 DFQATT and CDR2 SNEGSKA (reference sequence). The CDR3 here is CSVRAYNEQFF. In nucleotides, the CDR3 is TGCAGTGTTCGCGCCTACAATGAGCAGTTCTTC.

The chain recombines TRBV2 with TRBJ1-2; D remains unclear. The CDR3 loop spans 11 amino acids. Trimming took 10 bases from V and 11 from J, leaving 17 bases between them. In germline, CDR1 is SNHLY, CDR2 FYNNEI. CDR3 nucleotides: TGTGCCACCTTCGACGGACTTCCTTACACCTTC. Translated, it gives CATFDGLPYTF.

V usage is TRBV11-2 and J usage is TRBJ1-4; D ambiguous. Germline CDR1 reads SGHAT; CDR2 reads FQNNGV. V was shortened by 0 bases and J by 6 bases, with 11 bases between the two germline ends. The CDR3 sequence is 15 residues long. CDR3 amino acids: CASSLESVFDEKLFF. CDR3 DNA sequence: TGTGCCAGCAGCTTAGAGTCCGTATTTGATGAAAAACTGTTTTTT.

The rearrangement joins TRBV7-9 to TRBJ1-1, with TRBD1 identical over 8 bases. The CDR3 is 14 amino acids. J gave up 3 bases and V 6 bases, and 6 bases lay outside the gene matches. Germline CDR1 reads SEHNR; CDR2 reads FQNEAQ (reference sequence). CDR3 sequence reads: CASSSTGAYTEAFF. The CDR3 nucleotides are TGTGCCAGCAGTTCGACAGGGGCCTACACTGAAGCTTTCTTT.

This chain connects TRBV7-9 to TRBJ1-1; TRBD1 might be the D (5 bases). The CDR3 sequence is 15 residues long. V lost 0 bases to trimming and J lost 1 base, with 9 bases between them. Germline V lookup: CDR1 SEHNR, CDR2 FQNEAQ (reference sequence). This CDR3 reads CASSLAGHSNTEAFF. For the CDR3, the DNA is TGTGCCAGCAGCTTAGCCGGACACTCGAACACTGAAGCTTTCTTT.

J is TRBJ2-7 and V is TRBV2; D is ambiguous. The germline V gene has CDR1 SNHLY and CDR2 FYNNEI. The germline V and J ends were trimmed by 6 bases and 4 bases, with 13 bases remaining between them. CDR3 length equals 13 residues. The CDR3 nucleotides are TGTGCCAGCAGGGAGAATCTCCATTACGAGCAGTACTTC. Translating it yields CASRENLHYEQYF.

The CDR3 DNA sequence: TGTGCTAGTGGTTTAACTGAGCGGGAGAACACAGATACGCAGTATTTT. It specifies CASGLTERENTDTQYF. The rearrangement joins TRBV12-5 to TRBJ2-3, with 8 bases lining up with TRBD2. CDR1 LGHNT and CDR2 FRNRAP come from the germline V gene. The CDR3 is made up of 16 amino acids. J gave up 2 bases and V 3 bases, and 7 bases lay outside the gene matches. Full variable domain (rest looked up from reference TRBV12-5 and TRBJ2-3): DARVTQTPRHKVTEMGQEVTMRCQPILGHNTVFWYRQTMMQGLELLAYFRNRAPLDDSGMPKDRFSAEMPDATLATLKIQPSEPRDSAVYFCASGLTERENTDTQYFGPGTRLTVL.

To note about this clone: Sequence at one end of the junction differs from germline and may be a read error. The gene calls are TRBV2 and TRBJ2-3, with TRBD1 as a possible D gene (5 bases). Germline V gives CDR1 SNHLY, CDR2 FYNNEI. This CDR3 has 17 amino acids. The CDR3 DNA reads TGCTCCAGGACCCCTCGGTGGGGCAGAGATAGCACAGATACGCAGTATTTT. Its protein product is CSRTPRWGRDSTDTQYF.

The chain is built from TRBV27 and TRBJ1-2; a weak D match, TRBD1 (5 bases). With 8 bases removed from V and 0 bases from J, the gap between germline ends came to 10 bases. The CDR3 spans 13 residues. The germline CDR1 and CDR2 sequences are MNHEY and SMNVEV (reference sequence). CDR3 region: CASAAGPNYGYTF. CDR3 DNA sequence: TGTGCCAGCGCGGCAGGGCCTAACTATGGCTACACCTTC.

The chain couples TRBV5-6 to TRBJ2-2, with TRBD2 as a possible D gene (6 bases). V dropped 6 bases and J dropped 3 bases, with 12 bases sitting between them. The CDR3 is 14 residues long. The germline CDR1 and CDR2 sequences are SGHDT and YYEEEE. The CDR3 here is CASKWGDYTGELFF. Written as DNA, the CDR3 is TGTGCCAGCAAGTGGGGGGACTACACCGGGGAGCTGTTTTTT.

The V call is TRBV6-5, the J call TRBJ1-2, with D perhaps matching TRBD1 (5 bases). In germline, CDR1 is MNHEY, CDR2 SVGAGI. The CDR3 consists of 14 residues. V was clipped by 6 bases and J by 7 bases, with 18 bases between them. The CDR3 DNA reads as TGTGCCAGCAGGGCCCGGGGGGGGGTAGGTGGCTACACCTTC. Protein: CASRARGGVGGYTF.

The V and J genes are TRBV6-1 and TRBJ2-7, with 9 bases identical to TRBD2. This CDR3 comprises 15 residues. CDR1 MNHNS and CDR2 SASEGT come from the germline V gene. V gave up 2 bases and J gave up 5 bases; unmatched junction bases: 7. CDR3 loop: CASSELRGGLDEQYV. CDR3 nucleotide sequence: TGTGCCAGCAGTGAATTGCGGGGGGGGCTGGACGAGCAGTACGTC.

This chain uses TRBV4-1 with TRBJ2-3; D is undetermined. This CDR3 region has 16 residues. CDR1 and CDR2 from the germline V gene are MGHRA and YSYEKL. Trimming shortened V by 1 base and J by 0 bases, and 11 bases separated the two germline ends. CDR3 in DNA: TGCGCCAGCAGCCAAGGACTCTTTGCTAGCACAGATACGCAGTATTTT. This gives the protein CASSQGLFASTDTQYF.

The rearrangement joins TRBV9 to TRBJ2-6; 10 nucleotides match TRBD1. Germline CDR1 reads SGDLS; CDR2 reads YYNGEE. There are 18 residues in the CDR3. J gave up 0 bases and V 3 bases, and 6 bases lay outside the gene matches. The CDR3 here is CASSAGGTGDSGANVLTF. The CDR3 DNA is TGTGCCAGCAGCGCGGGGGGGACAGGGGACTCTGGGGCCAACGTCCTGACTTTC.

The chain employs TRBV6-1 and TRBJ2-2, with D possibly being TRBD2 (6 bases). V dropped 6 bases and J dropped 3 bases, with 11 bases sitting between them. Germline V gene sequence: CDR1 MNHNS, CDR2 SASEGT. This CDR3 contains 14 residues. The CDR3 DNA is TGTGCCAGCAGCGCGGGAACGGACACCGGGGAGCTGTTTTTT. This gives the protein CASSAGTDTGELFF.

The gene calls are TRBV4-2 and TRBJ1-1; possibly TRBD1 for D (6 bases). This CDR3 comprises 14 residues. Per the germline V gene, CDR1 is LGHNA and CDR2 is YNFKEQ. Trimming cost V 2 bases and J 7 bases, with 14 bases left between them. For the CDR3, the DNA is TGTGCCAGCAGCCAAACAGGGTATCGTGGTGAAGCTTTCTTT. Its protein product is CASSQTGYRGEAFF.

The DNA of the CDR3 is TGCGCCAGCAGCTCCCAATACACCTATGGCTACACCTTC. This gives the protein CASSSQYTYGYTF. The chain carries TRBV5-1 and TRBJ1-2; D gene ambiguous. The CDR3 totals 13 residues. In germline, CDR1 is SGHRS, CDR2 YFSETQ. V lost 3 bases to trimming and J lost 4 bases, with 10 bases between them.

The V call is TRBV6-1, the J call TRBJ2-7, with D tentatively TRBD1 (6 bases). This CDR3 region has 15 residues. Deletions cut 2 bases from V and 4 bases from J, with 15 bases between. The germline V gene encodes CDR1 MNHNS and CDR2 SASEGT. The CDR3 reads CASSEYSGARYEQYV. CDR3 sequence (DNA): TGTGCCAGCAGTGAATACTCAGGGGCGCGTTACGAGCAGTACGTC.